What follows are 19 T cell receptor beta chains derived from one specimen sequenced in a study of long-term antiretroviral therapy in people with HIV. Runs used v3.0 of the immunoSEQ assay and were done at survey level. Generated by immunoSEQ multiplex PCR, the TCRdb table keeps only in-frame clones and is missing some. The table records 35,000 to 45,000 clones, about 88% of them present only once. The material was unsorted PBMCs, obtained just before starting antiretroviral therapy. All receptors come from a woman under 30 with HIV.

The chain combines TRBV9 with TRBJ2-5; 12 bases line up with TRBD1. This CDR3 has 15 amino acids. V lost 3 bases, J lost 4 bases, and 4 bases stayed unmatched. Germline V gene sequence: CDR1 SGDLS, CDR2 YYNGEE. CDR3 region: CASSGDRGPGETQYF. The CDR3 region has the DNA TGTGCCAGCAGCGGGGACAGGGGGCCTGGAGAGACCCAGTACTTC.

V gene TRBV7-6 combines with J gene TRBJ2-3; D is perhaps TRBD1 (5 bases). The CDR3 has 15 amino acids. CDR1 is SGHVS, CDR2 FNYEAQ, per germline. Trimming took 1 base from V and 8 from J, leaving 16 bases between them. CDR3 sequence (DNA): TGTGCCAGCAGCTTAGACGAGGCAGTCCAGGGTACGCAGTATTTT. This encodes CASSLDEAVQGTQYF. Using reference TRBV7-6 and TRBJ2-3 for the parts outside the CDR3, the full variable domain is GAGVSQSPRYKVTKRGQDVALRCDPISGHVSLYWYRQALGQGPEFLTYFNYEAQQDKSGLPNDRFSAERPEGSISTLTIQRTEQRDSAMYRCASSLDEAVQGTQYFGPGTRLTVL.

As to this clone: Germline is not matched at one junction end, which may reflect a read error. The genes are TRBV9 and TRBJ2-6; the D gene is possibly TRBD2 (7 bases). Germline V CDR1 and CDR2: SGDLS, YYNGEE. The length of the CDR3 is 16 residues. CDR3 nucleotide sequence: TGTGCCAGCAGTGTAGGGGGGGGGCCTGGGGCCAACGTCCTGACTTTC. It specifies CASSVGGGPGANVLTF.

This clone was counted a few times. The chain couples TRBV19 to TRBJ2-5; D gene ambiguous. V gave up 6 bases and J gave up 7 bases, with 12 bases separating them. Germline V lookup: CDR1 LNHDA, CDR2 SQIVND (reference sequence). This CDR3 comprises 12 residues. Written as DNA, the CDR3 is TGTGCCAGTAGCGCAGGTCCGGGGACCCAGTACTTC. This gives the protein CASSAGPGTQYF.

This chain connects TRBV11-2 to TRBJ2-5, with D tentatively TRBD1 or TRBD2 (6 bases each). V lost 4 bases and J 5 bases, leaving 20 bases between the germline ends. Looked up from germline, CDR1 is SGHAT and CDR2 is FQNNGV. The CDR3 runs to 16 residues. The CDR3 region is CASSSLTPGAGETQYF. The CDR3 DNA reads TGTGCCAGCAGCTCTCTAACGCCGGGGGCTGGCGAGACCCAGTACTTC.

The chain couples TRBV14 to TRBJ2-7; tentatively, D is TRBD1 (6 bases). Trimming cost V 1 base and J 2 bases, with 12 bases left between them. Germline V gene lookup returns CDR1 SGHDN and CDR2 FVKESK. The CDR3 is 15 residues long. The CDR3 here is CASSQGRDITYEQYF. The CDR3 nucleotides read TGTGCCAGCAGCCAAGGACGGGACATAACCTACGAGCAGTACTTC.

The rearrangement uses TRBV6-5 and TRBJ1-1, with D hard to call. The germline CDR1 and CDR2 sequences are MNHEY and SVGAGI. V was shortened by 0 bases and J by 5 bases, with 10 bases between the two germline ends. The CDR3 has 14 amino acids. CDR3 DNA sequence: TGTGCCAGCAGTTACTCGGCTGGGGATACTGAAGCTTTCTTT. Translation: CASSYSAGDTEAFF.

CDR3 loop: CASSRGTSGIYEQYF. The CDR3 region has the DNA TGTGCCAGCAGTCGTGGGACTAGCGGGATCTACGAGCAGTACTTC. V and J are TRBV7-8 and TRBJ2-7, with 13 bases that match TRBD2. Losses at the gene ends were 6 bases for V and 3 bases for J; bases not matched to a gene: 5. Germline CDR1 SGHVS, CDR2 FQNEAQ. The CDR3 extends over 15 amino acids. Filled out from reference TRBV7-8 and TRBJ2-7, the complete variable domain reads GAGVSQSPRYKVAKRGQDVALRCDPISGHVSLFWYQQALGQGPEFLTYFQNEAQLDKSGLPSDRFFAERPEGSVSTLKIQRTQQEDSAVYLCASSRGTSGIYEQYFGPGTRLTVT.

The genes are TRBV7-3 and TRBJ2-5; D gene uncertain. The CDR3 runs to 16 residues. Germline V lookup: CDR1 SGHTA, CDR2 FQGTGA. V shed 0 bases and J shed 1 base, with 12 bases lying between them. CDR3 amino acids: CASSLTGPHPQETQYF. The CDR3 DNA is TGTGCCAGCAGCTTAACAGGTCCACACCCCCAAGAGACCCAGTACTTC.

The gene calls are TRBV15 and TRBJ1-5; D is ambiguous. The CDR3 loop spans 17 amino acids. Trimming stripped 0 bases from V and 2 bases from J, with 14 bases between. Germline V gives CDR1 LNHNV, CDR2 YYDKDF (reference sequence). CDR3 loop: CATSRDKSPAGNQPQHF. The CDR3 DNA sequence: TGTGCCACCAGCAGAGATAAGTCACCAGCGGGCAATCAGCCCCAGCATTTT. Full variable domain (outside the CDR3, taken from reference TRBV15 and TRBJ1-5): DAMVIQNPRYQVTQFGKPVTLSCSQTLNHNVMYWYQQKSSQAPKLLFHYYDKDFNNEADTPDNFQSRRPNTSFCFLDIRSPGLGDTAMYLCATSRDKSPAGNQPQHFGDGTRLSIL.

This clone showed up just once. The DNA for the CDR3 is TGCGCCAGCAGCCAAGGGGTTAGCGGGGGGTGGGAGCAGTACTTC. Translated: CASSQGVSGGWEQYF. The V gene is TRBV4-3, the J gene TRBJ2-7; TRBD2 matches at 10 bases. Per the germline V gene, CDR1 is LGHNA and CDR2 is YSLEER. The CDR3 spans 15 residues. V lost 1 base, J lost 7 bases, and 7 bases stayed unmatched.

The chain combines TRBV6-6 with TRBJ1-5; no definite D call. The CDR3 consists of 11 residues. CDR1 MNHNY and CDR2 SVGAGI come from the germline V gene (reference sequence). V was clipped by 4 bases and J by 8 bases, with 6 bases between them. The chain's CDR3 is CASSSQEPQHF. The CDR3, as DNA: TGTGCCAGCAGTTCCCAGGAGCCCCAGCATTTT.

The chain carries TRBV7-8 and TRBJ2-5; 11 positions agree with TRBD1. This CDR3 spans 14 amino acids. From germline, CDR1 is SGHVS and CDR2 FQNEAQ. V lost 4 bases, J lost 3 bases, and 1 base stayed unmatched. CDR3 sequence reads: CASSSGQGEETQYF. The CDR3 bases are TGTGCCAGCAGCTCGGGACAGGGGGAAGAGACCCAGTACTTC.

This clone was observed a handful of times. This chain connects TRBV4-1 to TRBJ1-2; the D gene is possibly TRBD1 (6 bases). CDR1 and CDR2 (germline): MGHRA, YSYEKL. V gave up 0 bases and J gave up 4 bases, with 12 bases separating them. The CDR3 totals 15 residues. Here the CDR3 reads CASSQDRGSTYGYTF. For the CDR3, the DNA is TGCGCCAGCAGCCAAGACAGGGGAAGCACCTATGGCTACACCTTC.

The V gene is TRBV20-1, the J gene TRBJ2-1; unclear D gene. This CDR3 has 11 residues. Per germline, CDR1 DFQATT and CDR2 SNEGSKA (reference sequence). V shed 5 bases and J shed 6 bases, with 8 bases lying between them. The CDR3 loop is CSASNVNEQFF. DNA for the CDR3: TGCAGTGCTTCTAACGTCAATGAGCAGTTCTTC.

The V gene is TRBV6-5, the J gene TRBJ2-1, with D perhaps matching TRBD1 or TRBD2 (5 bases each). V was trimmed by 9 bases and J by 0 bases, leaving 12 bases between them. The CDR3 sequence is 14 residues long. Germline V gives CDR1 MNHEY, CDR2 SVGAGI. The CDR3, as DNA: TGTGCCAGACCCATGGGGGACTCCTACAATGAGCAGTTCTTC. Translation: CARPMGDSYNEQFF.

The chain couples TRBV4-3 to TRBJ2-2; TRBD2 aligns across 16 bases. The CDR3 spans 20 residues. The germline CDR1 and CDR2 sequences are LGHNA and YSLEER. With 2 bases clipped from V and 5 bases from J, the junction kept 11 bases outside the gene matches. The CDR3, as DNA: TGCGCCAGCAGCCAAACACCGGGACTAGCGGGAGGGCAAGCGACCGGGGAGCTGTTTTTT. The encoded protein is CASSQTPGLAGGQATGELFF.

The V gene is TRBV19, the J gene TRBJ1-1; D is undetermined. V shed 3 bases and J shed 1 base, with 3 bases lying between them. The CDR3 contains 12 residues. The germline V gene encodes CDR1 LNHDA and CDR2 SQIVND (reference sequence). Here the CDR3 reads CASSIQNTEAFF. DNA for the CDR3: TGTGCCAGTAGTATCCAGAACACTGAAGCTTTCTTT.

DNA of the CDR3: TGTGCCACCAGCGAACTAGCGGGAGGGGTAGATACGCAGTATTTT. As protein: CATSELAGGVDTQYF. The chain has TRBV15 and TRBJ2-3; 13 nucleotides align to TRBD2. The V and J ends lost 5 bases and 5 bases, in that order; junction bases with no gene match: 4. Looked up from germline, CDR1 is LNHNV and CDR2 is YYDKDF (reference sequence). The CDR3 consists of 15 residues.